These 9 T cell receptor beta chains were sequenced from one sample in a study of T cell changes during pregnancy in multiple sclerosis. Generated by immunoSEQ multiplex PCR, the TCRdb table keeps only in-frame clones and is missing some. Here the sample spans more than 45,000 clones, 92% being singletons. The sequencing used CD4+ T cells from peripheral blood mononuclear cells, collected in the second trimester of pregnancy. The receptors here all came from a female donor in good health, enrolled as a control in a pregnancy study.

This sequence joins TRBV7-9 and TRBJ2-1, with TRBD2 matching 8 bases. CDR3 length: 19 residues. The trim removed 2 bases at V and 8 bases at J, leaving 20 bases unmatched. The germline V gene encodes CDR1 SEHNR and CDR2 FQNEAQ (reference sequence). CDR3 in DNA: TGTGCCAGCAGCTTAAGGGGATTGGTCGGGACTAGAGCTCTCGATGAGCAGTTCTTC. Amino acids: CASSLRGLVGTRALDEQFF.

The chain is built from TRBV30 and TRBJ2-1; D may be TRBD2 (5 bases). The CDR3 totals 12 residues. Trimming removed 5 bases at V and 4 bases at J, with 9 bases between. Germline V lookup: CDR1 GTSNPN, CDR2 SVGIG (reference sequence). The CDR3 DNA reads as TGTGCCTGGGGACTCATATACAATGAGCAGTTCTTC. This sequence encodes CAWGLIYNEQFF.

The chain links TRBV10-1 to TRBJ2-3, with 10 positions matching TRBD1. CDR3 length: 15 residues. The germline V gene has CDR1 WNHNN and CDR2 SYGVQD (reference sequence). J gave up 4 bases and V 6 bases, and 7 bases lay outside the gene matches. CDR3 amino acids: CASSSGTGESDTQYF. The CDR3 nucleotides are TGCGCCAGCAGCTCCGGGACAGGGGAATCAGATACGCAGTATTTT.

The V and J genes are TRBV5-1 and TRBJ1-4, with 12 bases identical to TRBD1. The V gene's germline CDR1 is SGHRS and CDR2 YFSETQ. The CDR3 runs to 17 residues. Trimming took 0 bases from V and 7 from J; bases not matched to a gene: 7. The CDR3 reads CASSLEGQGAISEKLFF. DNA of the CDR3: TGCGCCAGCAGCTTGGAGGGACAGGGGGCTATCAGTGAAAAACTGTTTTTT.

The gene calls are TRBV6-5 and TRBJ2-5; D not certain. Trimming removed 6 bases from V and 0 bases from J, with 11 bases in between. The CDR3 spans 14 residues. CDR1 is MNHEY and CDR2 is SVGAGI in the germline V gene. The CDR3 DNA is TGTGCCAGCAGCATACAACCGTACCAAGAGACCCAGTACTTC. Residues: CASSIQPYQETQYF.

In this sample, this clone turned up once. The V and J genes are TRBV7-9 and TRBJ2-3, with D possibly being TRBD1 (6 bases). Germline CDR1 reads SEHNR; CDR2 reads FQNEAQ (reference sequence). V lost 6 bases and J lost 6, with 13 bases in between. CDR3 size: 13 residues. The CDR3 bases are TGTGCCAGCAGATTAACAGGGACCGATACGCAGTATTTT. It encodes CASRLTGTDTQYF.

The chain combines TRBV11-2 with TRBJ2-1, with unresolved D. This CDR3 is 14 amino acids long. CDR1 is SGHAT, CDR2 FQNNGV, per germline. With 0 bases removed from V and 6 bases from J, the gap between germline ends came to 9 bases. CDR3 amino acids: CASSLDITGNEQFF. The CDR3 bases are TGTGCCAGCAGCTTAGATATTACGGGCAATGAGCAGTTCTTC.

CDR3 sequence reads: CASSYKIRTLLWGYEQYF. DNA for the CDR3: TGTGCCAGCAGCTATAAAATCCGGACCCTCCTTTGGGGCTACGAGCAGTACTTC. The chain has TRBV5-4 and TRBJ2-5, with unresolved D. The end of the DNA aligns better with TRBJ2-7, so the J call may be wrong. Germline V gives CDR1 SGHNT, CDR2 YYREEE (reference sequence). The CDR3 totals 18 residues.

The chain couples TRBV2 to TRBJ1-1; D may be TRBD1 (5 bases). Trimming cost V 9 bases and J 2 bases, with 13 bases left between them. This CDR3 comprises 13 residues. Germline V gene lookup returns CDR1 SNHLY and CDR2 FYNNEI. Here the CDR3 reads CARKGVSNTEAFF. The CDR3 DNA reads TGTGCCAGGAAAGGGGTGTCTAACACTGAAGCTTTCTTT.